Below are 32 T cell receptor beta chains sequenced from a single sample in a study of blood T cell repertoires in COVID-19. Profiled with immunoSEQ multiplex PCR; TCRdb holds only in-frame clones, not every one. The repertoire consists of under 200,000 clones, with over 60% occurring once and the leading ten covering less than 4.5%. Input material: peripheral blood. The origin of the receptors is a woman at least 80 years old with acute or convalescent COVID-19.

The chain joins TRBV3-1 (or the pseudogene TRBV3-2) to TRBJ2-1, with D possibly matching TRBD2 (6 bases). Germline assignment: CDR1 LGHDT and CDR2 YNNKEL (reference sequence). Trimming shortened V by 3 bases and J by 9 bases, and 9 bases separated the two germline ends. This CDR3 region has 12 residues. The CDR3 DNA follows: TGTGCCAGCAGCCATCCCGGGGGTGAGCAGTTCTTC. Translation: CASSHPGGEQFF.

The chain links TRBV7-2 to TRBJ1-1; D ambiguous. CDR3 length: 16 amino acids. Trimming cost V 2 bases and J 0 bases, with 13 bases left between them. Germline CDR1 is SGHTA and CDR2 is FQGNSA. The CDR3 sequence is CASSLLPPRVNTEAFF. The CDR3 DNA reads TGTGCCAGCAGCTTACTCCCTCCGAGGGTGAACACTGAAGCTTTCTTT.

The J gene is TRBJ1-4, the V gene TRBV19; D gene uncertain. Per germline, CDR1 LNHDA and CDR2 SQIVND (reference sequence). V lost 3 bases, J lost 1 base, and 12 bases lay in between. This CDR3 spans 16 amino acids. The CDR3 DNA reads TGTGCCAGTAGTATTTTCGCGGGTGGAACTAATGAAAAACTGTTTTTT. Encoded protein: CASSIFAGGTNEKLFF.

The rearrangement links TRBV2 to TRBJ1-2; 8 bases align to TRBD1. This CDR3 region has 14 residues. The V gene's germline CDR1 is SNHLY and CDR2 FYNNEI. With V trimmed by 10 bases and J by 6 bases, 13 bases remained unmatched. The CDR3 sequence: CAIGGPGGLDGYTF. The CDR3 coding sequence is TGTGCCATCGGAGGCCCAGGGGGCTTAGATGGCTACACCTTC.

This chain uses TRBV3-1 (or the pseudogene TRBV3-2) with TRBJ2-7, with 10 bases fitting TRBD2. The CDR3 has 16 residues. Germline-derived CDR1 and CDR2 are LGHDT and YNNKEL (reference sequence). V was pared by 2 bases and J by 3 bases, with 7 bases of the junction left unmatched. CDR3 protein: CASSQTASGSNYEQYF. The CDR3 bases are TGTGCCAGCAGCCAAACCGCTAGCGGGAGCAACTACGAGCAGTACTTC.

The chain uses TRBV6-6 and TRBJ1-1, with D possibly TRBD1 on 6 matching bases. The CDR3 covers 15 residues. Germline V lookup: CDR1 MNHNY, CDR2 SVGAGI (reference sequence). V was pared by 2 bases and J by 1 base, with 11 bases between. The CDR3 sequence: CASSYTTTGNTEAFF. The CDR3 region has the DNA TGTGCCAGCAGTTACACTACGACAGGGAACACTGAAGCTTTCTTT.

The chain combines TRBV5-1 with TRBJ2-5, with 8 nucleotides matching TRBD1. In germline, CDR1 is SGHRS, CDR2 YFSETQ. The ends lost 3 bases at V and 0 bases at J; junction bases unmatched: 7. This CDR3 is built from 16 residues. The CDR3, as DNA: TGCGCCAGCAGCTACGGGACAGGATTGTACCAAGAGACCCAGTACTTC. This sequence encodes CASSYGTGLYQETQYF. Full variable domain (remainder filled in from reference TRBV5-1 and TRBJ2-5): KAGVTQTPRYLIKTRGQQVTLSCSPISGHRSVSWYQQTPGQGLQFLFEYFSETQRNKGNFPGRFSGRQFSNSRSEMNVSTLELGDSALYLCASSYGTGLYQETQYFGPGTRLLVL.

The CDR3 protein is CASSFGGQAHSGNTIYF. The CDR3 nucleotides are TGTGCCAGCAGTTTTGGGGGACAGGCACACTCTGGAAACACCATATATTTT. J is TRBJ1-3 and V is TRBV28, with 8 bases aligning to TRBD1. The CDR3 loop spans 17 amino acids. Trimming took 3 bases from V and 0 from J; bases not matched to a gene: 7. CDR1 is MDHEN and CDR2 is SYDVKM in the germline V gene.

This clone was observed a handful of times. The J gene is TRBJ1-2, the V gene TRBV4-1; D gene uncertain. Germline CDR1 MGHRA, CDR2 YSYEKL. V was trimmed by 0 bases and J by 7 bases, leaving 6 bases between them. This CDR3 has 12 amino acids. The CDR3 spells CASSQDNGGYTF. The DNA of the CDR3 is TGCGCCAGCAGCCAAGATAACGGTGGCTACACCTTC.

This chain connects TRBV7-2 to TRBJ2-2; 12 nucleotides align to TRBD2. The CDR3 is 14 residues long. Germline V lookup: CDR1 SGHTA, CDR2 FQGNSA. V dropped 7 bases and J dropped 6; count of bases not matched to a gene: 3. The DNA of the CDR3 is TGTGCCAGCAACCTAGCGGGGGGGCCCGGGGAGCTGTTTTTT. Protein: CASNLAGGPGELFF.

This chain uses TRBV12-3 or TRBV12-4 with TRBJ2-2; D call uncertain. Trimming took 3 bases from V and 7 from J, leaving 9 bases between them. This CDR3 is 13 amino acids long. DNA for the CDR3: TGTGCCAGCAGTTTCGGTGCGGTCGGGGAGCTGTTTTTT. This encodes CASSFGAVGELFF.

The chain couples TRBV4-2 to TRBJ1-6; D is possibly TRBD1 (5 bases). V shed 0 bases and J shed 6 bases, with 12 bases lying between them. CDR3 length equals 16 residues. Germline CDR1 is LGHNA and CDR2 is YNFKEQ. The DNA of the CDR3 is TGTGCCAGCAGCCAAGAAGGGGCAGGTGCTAATTCACCCCTCCACTTT. Its protein product is CASSQEGAGANSPLHF.

The chain combines TRBV14 with TRBJ2-5; no reliable D call. Trimming stripped 3 bases from V and 0 bases from J, with 5 bases between. This CDR3 contains 13 residues. Germline CDR1 and CDR2: SGHDN and FVKESK. In DNA form, the CDR3 reads TGTGCCAGCAGCCACAGGAACCAAGAGACCCAGTACTTC. Amino acids: CASSHRNQETQYF.

The V call is TRBV30, the J call TRBJ1-2, with D hard to call. The CDR3 contains 13 residues. The V and J ends lost 5 bases and 5 bases respectively, with 15 bases between them. CDR1 is GTSNPN, CDR2 SVGIG, per germline (reference sequence). CDR3 sequence (DNA): TGTGCCTGGGGATTAGGACTAAAGTATGGCTACACCTTC. Translation: CAWGLGLKYGYTF. The full variable domain, rest sourced from reference TRBV30 and TRBJ1-2, is SQTIHQWPATLVQPVGSPLSLECTVEGTSNPNLYWYRQAAGRGLQLLFYSVGIGQISSEVPQNLSASRPQDRQFILSSKKLLLSDSGFYLCAWGLGLKYGYTFGSGTRLTVV.

The V call is TRBV6-5, the J call TRBJ1-6, with D perhaps matching TRBD1 (6 bases). Per germline, CDR1 MNHEY and CDR2 SVGAGI. CDR3 length equals 14 residues. The V end lost 5 bases, the J end lost 5 bases, and 10 bases lay between the germline ends. The CDR3 region has the DNA TGTGCCAGCAGTCCAGACAGGAATAATTCACCCCTCCACTTT. Translated, it gives CASSPDRNNSPLHF.

CDR3 protein: CASSSQGAYEQYF. As DNA, the CDR3 is TGCGCCAGCAGCTCACAGGGGGCCTACGAGCAGTACTTC. This chain joins TRBV5-1 and TRBJ2-7; 8 bases are shared with TRBD1. CDR3 length equals 13 residues. The junction had 1 base not matched to a gene; V was cut back by 3 bases and J by 2 bases. Germline CDR1 reads SGHRS; CDR2 reads YFSETQ.

This sequence joins TRBV7-2 and TRBJ2-1, with 10 bases matching TRBD2. Germline V gives CDR1 SGHTA, CDR2 FQGNSA. J lost 3 bases, V lost 4 bases, and 6 bases had no gene match. The CDR3 is 16 residues long. CDR3 DNA: TGTGCCAGCAGCTCACAAGCGGGAGGGTTCTACAATGAGCAGTTCTTC. Its protein product is CASSSQAGGFYNEQFF.

The chain's CDR3 is CASSLAASGGPFVGEFF. The CDR3 coding sequence is TGCGCCAGCAGCTTGGCCGCTAGCGGGGGCCCTTTTGTGGGGGAGTTCTTC. The chain combines TRBV5-1 with TRBJ2-1, with 10 bases that match TRBD2. The CDR3 is 17 amino acids. The J segment lost 14 bases and the V segment lost 0 bases, leaving 17 bases of the junction unmatched. Germline CDR1 is SGHRS and CDR2 is YFSETQ.

This clone was detected a few times. V is TRBV27 and J is TRBJ1-4; the D is unclear. This CDR3 spans 13 amino acids. V lost 2 bases, J lost 8 bases, and 9 bases lay in between. Germline values: CDR1 MNHEY, CDR2 SMNVEV (reference sequence). For the CDR3, the DNA is TGTGCCAGCAGTTTAGTACAGCAAGAAAAACTGTTTTTT. Translating gives CASSLVQQEKLFF.

CDR3 region: CASSGQGIYEQYF. CDR3 bases: TGTGCCAGCAGTGGGCAGGGGATCTACGAGCAGTACTTC. This chain uses TRBV25-1 with TRBJ2-7; a weak D match, TRBD1 (6 bases). CDR3 length equals 13 residues. Looked up from germline, CDR1 is MGHDK and CDR2 is SYGVNS. The germline V and J ends were trimmed by 4 bases and 3 bases, with 10 bases remaining between them.

The chain joins TRBV7-8 to TRBJ1-5; TRBD1 matches at 7 bases. The V segment lost 6 bases and the J segment 3 bases; nucleotides outside the gene matches: 8. Germline V gene sequence: CDR1 SGHVS, CDR2 FQNEAQ. The CDR3 contains 15 residues. The CDR3 nucleotides are TGTGCCAGCAGTAACGGTCAGGGGGACAATCAGCCCCAGCATTTT. This encodes CASSNGQGDNQPQHF.

This clone appeared once. This chain uses TRBV18 with TRBJ1-1, with a tentative D call TRBD1 (5 bases). This CDR3 contains 16 residues. The V gene's germline CDR1 is KGHSH and CDR2 LQKENI. The germline V and J ends were trimmed by 0 bases and 0 bases, with 11 bases remaining between them. CDR3 region: CASSPPTRELNTEAFF. CDR3 in DNA: TGTGCCAGCTCACCACCAACCAGGGAACTGAACACTGAAGCTTTCTTT.

J is TRBJ1-6 and V is TRBV7-9; 7 bases map to TRBD1. V lost 1 base to trimming and J lost 7 bases; unmatched junction nucleotides: 1. The V gene's germline CDR1 is SEHNR and CDR2 FQNEAQ (reference sequence). The CDR3 contains 14 residues. The CDR3 nucleotides are TGTGCCAGCAGCTTAGACAGGGGAAATTCACCCCTCCACTTT. Its translation: CASSLDRGNSPLHF.

This chain uses TRBV18 with TRBJ2-7, with a tentative D call TRBD1 (6 bases). Germline CDR1 reads KGHSH; CDR2 reads LQKENI. The CDR3 contains 13 residues. The ends were cut back, 1 base at V and 2 bases at J, with 6 bases in the middle. The CDR3 sequence: CASSPRDTYEQYF. In DNA form, the CDR3 reads TGTGCCAGCTCACCACGGGACACCTACGAGCAGTACTTC.

The genes are TRBV29-1 and TRBJ1-2, with D unclear. Germline assignment: CDR1 SQVTM and CDR2 ANQGSEA. The CDR3 has 15 amino acids. V was cut by 6 bases and J by 4 bases, with 21 bases left in between. The CDR3 region is CSVQESSVRSYGYTF. In nucleotides, the CDR3 is TGCAGCGTCCAGGAAAGCAGTGTCAGAAGCTATGGCTACACCTTC.

The chain employs TRBV7-7 and TRBJ2-2; 8 bases match TRBD1. V was clipped by 5 bases and J by 2 bases; unmatched bases: 10. The CDR3 is made up of 17 amino acids. CDR1 and CDR2 from the germline V gene are SSHAT and FNYEAQ (reference sequence). CDR3: CASSLGDRTDNTGELFF. The DNA of the CDR3 is TGTGCCAGCAGCCTAGGGGACAGGACGGACAACACCGGGGAGCTGTTTTTT.

The chain is built from TRBV6-2 or TRBV6-3 and TRBJ1-1; 7 bases are shared with TRBD1. Unmatched junction bases numbered 3, after V lost 2 bases and J lost 3 bases. This CDR3 has 14 amino acids. Per germline, CDR1 MNHEY and CDR2 SVGEGT. CDR3 region: CASSYRDRDTEAFF. The CDR3 DNA is TGTGCCAGCAGTTACCGGGACAGAGACACTGAAGCTTTCTTT.

CDR3 coding DNA: TGCGCCAGCAGCCAGGACCGGACAGGGTTCGAGGGCTACACCTTC. This gives the protein CASSQDRTGFEGYTF. This sequence joins TRBV4-3 and TRBJ1-2, with 8 bases aligning to TRBD1. With 3 bases clipped from V and 8 bases from J, the junction kept 11 bases outside the gene matches. CDR3 length equals 15 residues. Germline V gene data show CDR1 as LGHNA and CDR2 as YSLEER.

The V call is TRBV14, the J call TRBJ2-7; D perhaps matches TRBD2 (6 bases). V lost 3 bases to trimming and J lost 4 bases, with 7 bases between them. CDR3 length: 12 residues. The germline V gene encodes CDR1 SGHDN and CDR2 FVKESK. The CDR3 DNA follows: TGTGCCAGCAGCCAGGCGGGGTACGAGCAGTACTTC. Its protein product is CASSQAGYEQYF.

The chain is built from TRBV5-4 and TRBJ2-6; 8 bases are a match to TRBD2. The CDR3 is made up of 16 amino acids. V trimming: 1 base; J trimming: 0 bases; junction bases outside the gene matches: 0. Germline CDR1 reads SGHNT; CDR2 reads YYREEE (reference sequence). CDR3 sequence: CASSLRGGSGANVLTF. The CDR3 DNA reads TGTGCCAGCAGCTTGCGGGGGGGCTCTGGGGCCAACGTCCTGACTTTC.

The chain uses TRBV18 and TRBJ2-5; 7 nucleotides match TRBD1. The germline CDR1 and CDR2 sequences are KGHSH and LQKENI. J was trimmed by 2 bases and V by 3 bases; bases with no gene match: 9. The CDR3 extends over 16 amino acids. This CDR3 is CASSPQPGQRQETQYF. The CDR3, as DNA: TGTGCCAGCTCACCGCAACCGGGACAGAGACAAGAGACCCAGTACTTC.

The genes are TRBV28 and TRBJ2-6, with D tentatively TRBD2 (5 bases). Germline CDR1 is MDHEN and CDR2 is SYDVKM. The CDR3 is 15 residues long. Between the trimmed V and J ends, which lost 2 bases and 4 bases, there was a span of 9 bases. CDR3 sequence (DNA): TGTGCCAGCAGTTTAGCCGGGAACGGGGCCAACGTCCTGACTTTC. The encoded protein is CASSLAGNGANVLTF.